This T cell receptor (beta chain) is drawn from a study of blood T cells in healthy people across ages. Then a second PCR, running roughly 7 to 11 cycles, was carried out with a sample-barcoded 5' primer and a J-beta primer mix. Each CDR3 protein is one row after TCRdb ran MiXCR on the 5' RACE reads. The table lists 720,000 or so distinct CDR3 sequences, over 40% of them singletons, with approximately 31% in the top ten. This clonotype appeared a single time. Germline CDR1 and CDR2: DFQATT and SNEGSKA (reference sequence). V was clipped by 5 bases and J by 0 bases, with 11 bases between them. This CDR3 has 14 residues.

The rearrangement joins TRBV20-1 to TRBJ2-1, with no clear D. The TCR originated in a man at least 80 years old in good health. The specimen was blood. CDR3 protein: CSAYISRSYNEQFF. The CDR3 DNA reads TGCAGTGCTTATATATCTCGCTCCTACAATGAGCAGTTCTTC.